The rows below give T cell receptor beta chains drawn from one sample of a study of T cells in Graves' hyperthyroidism and ophthalmopathy. TCRdb re-called the multiplex PCR reads through MiXCR, storing one row per CDR3 protein. The data show 300,000 to 450,000 distinct CDR3 sequences, about 13% seen once. The material sequenced was blood. These receptors were taken from a man aged 25-45 years with Graves' hyperthyroidism that later progressed to Graves' ophthalmopathy. Each CDR3 is given with its conserved first and last residue. D genes are given only for firm matches. Not every row has a clone size; where given, it reads once, few, many or a size class.

DNA,CDR3,size,V,D,J
TGCGCCAGCAGCTTGGACCGCAATCCTGGAAACACCATATATTTT,CASSLDRNPGNTIYF,-,TRBV5-1,-,TRBJ1-3
TGTGCCGTTAGCGGGTCGAACTCCTACAATGAGCAGTTCTTC,CAVSGSNSYNEQFF,many,TRBV2,TRBD2,TRBJ2-1
TGCAGTGCTAGCGAACTAGCGGGGGGTTCCTACGAGCAGTACTTC,CSASELAGGSYEQYF,many,TRBV20-1,TRBD2,TRBJ2-7
TGTGCCAGCAGCCCGGGACGAGACTACGAGCAGTACTTC,CASSPGRDYEQYF,many,TRBV18,-,TRBJ2-7
TGTGCCAGCAGTTTCAGGGTGGGGGGTATAGAGACCCAGTACTTC,CASSFRVGGIETQYF,many,TRBV12-3/TRBV12-4,-,TRBJ2-5
TGCGCCAGCAGCCAGATACAGGGGGCAATTAATTCACCCCTCCACTTT,CASSQIQGAINSPLHF,few,TRBV4-1,TRBD1,TRBJ1-6
TGTGCCAGCAGTTTACCCGGGACATCAAGTAAGCCCCAGCATTTT,CASSLPGTSSKPQHF,many,TRBV28,-,TRBJ1-5
TGTGCCAGCAGCCATAGTAGGACAGGAAACACCATATATTTT,CASSHSRTGNTIYF,-,TRBV3-1,-,TRBJ1-3
TGTGCCAGCAGCTTGCTCGGGACAGGCCTTGGGGAGCAGTACTTC,CASSLLGTGLGEQYF,many,TRBV5-5,TRBD1,TRBJ2-7
TGTGCCAGCAGCTCGAGGACAGGGGAGGTGGCTAATGAAAAACTGTTTTTT,CASSSRTGEVANEKLFF,-,TRBV13,TRBD1,TRBJ1-4
TGTGCCAGCAGTCGACAGAGCTCCTACGAGCAGTACTTC,CASSRQSSYEQYF,many,TRBV28,-,TRBJ2-7
TGTGCCAGCAGCAAATATCCGGGGGGGGGAGATACGCAGTATTTT,CASSKYPGGGDTQYF,few,TRBV11-3,TRBD2,TRBJ2-3
TGTGCCACCAGTGAAGGACAGCACTTCATCGGGGAGCTGTTTTTT,CATSEGQHFIGELFF,many,TRBV24-1,-,TRBJ2-2
TGTGCCAGCGGCCAGGGCCTGGGCACTGAAGCTTTCTTT,CASGQGLGTEAFF,many,TRBV6-1,-,TRBJ1-1
TGTGCCAGCAGCCCCAGGATGAGGGCGAACACCGGGGAGCTGCTTTTT,CASSPRMRANTGELLF,-,TRBV28,-,TRBJ2-2
TGCAGTGCCCAGGACAGGGCGAGCACTGAAGCTTTCTTT,CSAQDRASTEAFF,many,TRBV20-1,TRBD1,TRBJ1-1
TGTGCCACCAGTGATAACATGAACACTGAAGCTTTCTTT,CATSDNMNTEAFF,-,TRBV24-1,-,TRBJ1-1
TGTGCCAGCAGCCCGTACCCTAGCGGGGGGTACAATGAGCAGTTCTTC,CASSPYPSGGYNEQFF,many,TRBV7-6,TRBD2,TRBJ2-1
TGTGCTAGCGGTCCGGACAGGGGGGATGAGCAGTTCTTC,CASGPDRGDEQFF,-,TRBV7-7,TRBD1,TRBJ2-1
TGTGCCTGGACTGAGGGGAGAAACACCATATATTTT,CAWTEGRNTIYF,few,TRBV30,-,TRBJ1-3
TGTGCCAGCAGGCGCCCGGGGGATGCGTCCGAGCAGTACTTC,CASRRPGDASEQYF,-,TRBV6-1,-,TRBJ2-7
TGTGCCAGCGGGAAACAGAACACCGGGGAGCTGTTTTTT,CASGKQNTGELFF,many,TRBV28,-,TRBJ2-2
TGTGCCAGCTCACCAACAGAAAGCACAGATACGCAGTATTTT,CASSPTESTDTQYF,many,TRBV18,-,TRBJ2-3
TGTGCCAGCAGCGGGGGGGCCGGGGAGCTGTTTTTT,CASSGGAGELFF,-,TRBV2,TRBD2,TRBJ2-2
TGTGCTAGTGGTTTGGTACTTCGGGCGGGAGATACGCAGTATTTT,CASGLVLRAGDTQYF,many,TRBV12-5,-,TRBJ2-3
TGTGCCTGGAGTGTACAAACTGAAGCTTTCTTT,CAWSVQTEAFF,many,TRBV30,-,TRBJ1-1
TGTGCCAGCAGCGCCCGGACAGCACCACAAGAGACCCAGTACTTC,CASSARTAPQETQYF,few,TRBV3-1,-,TRBJ2-5
TGTGCCACCAGTGATTCTCATGGGGGGCCGGGGGATACTACAAACACTAACACTGAAGCTTTCTTT,CATSDSHGGPGDTTNTNTEAFF,-,TRBV24-1,-,TRBJ1-1
TGCAGTGCTAGAGTTGGGGGCACCGGGGAGCTGTTTTTT,CSARVGGTGELFF,-,TRBV20-1,-,TRBJ2-2
TGCGCCAGCAGCTCAGGACAGGGGGCGACCAAAAACATTCAGTACTTC,CASSSGQGATKNIQYF,-,TRBV5-1,TRBD1,TRBJ2-4
TGTGCCAGCAGCTTTGACACCTACAATGAGCAGTTCTTC,CASSFDTYNEQFF,-,TRBV7-2,-,TRBJ2-1
TGCGCCAGCAGCCAAGGGGTGTCCGATTCGTACCAAGAGACCCAGTACTTC,CASSQGVSDSYQETQYF,-,TRBV4-1,-,TRBJ2-5
TGCGCCAGCAGCTTCGACACAGGCGAAAAACTGTTTTTT,CASSFDTGEKLFF,many,TRBV5-1,-,TRBJ1-4
TGTGCCAGCAGTCCCCGAAATTGGGGGGAAGAGACCCAGTACTTC,CASSPRNWGEETQYF,many,TRBV6-1,-,TRBJ2-5
TGTGCCAGCAGGTGGACTAGCGGGGTGGGGGAGACCCAGTACTTC,CASRWTSGVGETQYF,many,TRBV6-1,TRBD2,TRBJ2-5
TGTGCCCTCGCCCCCTCAGGATTGAACACTGAAGCTTTCTTT,CALAPSGLNTEAFF,many,TRBV28,-,TRBJ1-1
TGTGCCAGCAGCCCGGACAGGTTTGGCGAGCAGTACTTC,CASSPDRFGEQYF,many,TRBV11-2,TRBD1,TRBJ2-7
TGCGCCAGCAGCTTTTCAGTGAACACTGAAGCTTTCTTT,CASSFSVNTEAFF,many,TRBV5-1,-,TRBJ1-1
TGTGCCAGCTCGCTGGGACAGGGATCAAACACTGAAGCTTTCTTT,CASSLGQGSNTEAFF,-,TRBV18,TRBD1,TRBJ1-1
TGTGCCAGTAATCCTATGGAGGGAAAACTGTTTTTT,CASNPMEGKLFF,many,TRBV2,-,TRBJ1-4
TGTGCCAGCAGGCCCGGGGTGGCTAGCGATACAGATACGCAGTATTTT,CASRPGVASDTDTQYF,many,TRBV27,-,TRBJ2-3
TGTGCCAGCTCCCAGGCGGAGACCGAGACCCAGTACTTC,CASSQAETETQYF,many,TRBV6-1,-,TRBJ2-5
TGCGCCAGCAGCCATTGGGACGGATACTCTGGAAACACCATATATTTT,CASSHWDGYSGNTIYF,few,TRBV4-1,-,TRBJ1-3
TGTGCCAGTAGTGCGGACAGGAGCTCCTACAATGAGCAGTTCTTC,CASSADRSSYNEQFF,many,TRBV19,TRBD1,TRBJ2-1
TGTGCCAGCGGAGCGGGGCTCTACGAGCAGTACTTC,CASGAGLYEQYF,many,TRBV12-3/TRBV12-4,TRBD2,TRBJ2-7
TGTGCCAGCAGTGTGGGCAGTACGGACGGGGAGCTGTTTTTT,CASSVGSTDGELFF,many,TRBV6-1,-,TRBJ2-2
TGTGCCAGCAGCCCGGGTATGCAAGAGACCCAGTACTTC,CASSPGMQETQYF,many,TRBV7-9,-,TRBJ2-5
TGTGCCTGGAGCGCGTCACGTGCGGATTATAGTTCACCCCTCCACTTT,CAWSASRADYSSPLHF,-,TRBV30,-,TRBJ1-6
TGTGCCAGCAGCCCCCGGGCCCAAAACACCGGGGAGCTGTTTTTT,CASSPRAQNTGELFF,many,TRBV7-9,-,TRBJ2-2
TGTGCCAGCAGCTGGCGGCCTAGCGGGTCACGGCTAAACTACGAGCAGTACTTC,CASSWRPSGSRLNYEQYF,many,TRBV7-2,TRBD2,TRBJ2-7
TGTGCCAGCAGCCCCGGCACAGGGGGATCGCCCCTCCACTTT,CASSPGTGGSPLHF,many,TRBV5-6,TRBD1,TRBJ1-6
TGTGCCAGCAGCTGGCTAGCGGCCTCACGGGAGACCCAGTACTTC,CASSWLAASRETQYF,many,TRBV3-1,TRBD2,TRBJ2-5
TGTGCCAGCACCGCCTGGCGGGGGCCCAAAAACATTCAGTACTTC,CASTAWRGPKNIQYF,-,TRBV2,-,TRBJ2-4
TGTGCCAGCAGTTACCAGGTCCGCCGGGGAGAGCAGTACTTC,CASSYQVRRGEQYF,many,TRBV6-5,-,TRBJ2-7
TGCGCCAGCAGCCAACAGGGGGCCAGGGGAAACACCATATATTTT,CASSQQGARGNTIYF,few,TRBV5-1,TRBD1,TRBJ1-3
TGTGCCACCACCACCCGGCGGGGTAACTATGGCTACACCTTC,CATTTRRGNYGYTF,-,TRBV15,-,TRBJ1-2
TGTGCCAGCAGCTTAGATGGGGCGCAGGTCAATGAGCAGTTCTTC,CASSLDGAQVNEQFF,-,TRBV11-2,-,TRBJ2-1
TGTGCCACCACGGCGCGGCGGGGGGGTGGAGAGACCCAGTACTTC,CATTARRGGGETQYF,many,TRBV24-1,TRBD2,TRBJ2-5
TGTGCCAGCAGTGAGTCTTGGAGTGGCAGGGGCCAAGAGACCCAGTACTTC,CASSESWSGRGQETQYF,many,TRBV25-1,-,TRBJ2-5
TGTGCCAGCAGTTACGGTTCCGGGACAGGGAATTCACCCCTCCACTTT,CASSYGSGTGNSPLHF,-,TRBV6-5,TRBD1,TRBJ1-6